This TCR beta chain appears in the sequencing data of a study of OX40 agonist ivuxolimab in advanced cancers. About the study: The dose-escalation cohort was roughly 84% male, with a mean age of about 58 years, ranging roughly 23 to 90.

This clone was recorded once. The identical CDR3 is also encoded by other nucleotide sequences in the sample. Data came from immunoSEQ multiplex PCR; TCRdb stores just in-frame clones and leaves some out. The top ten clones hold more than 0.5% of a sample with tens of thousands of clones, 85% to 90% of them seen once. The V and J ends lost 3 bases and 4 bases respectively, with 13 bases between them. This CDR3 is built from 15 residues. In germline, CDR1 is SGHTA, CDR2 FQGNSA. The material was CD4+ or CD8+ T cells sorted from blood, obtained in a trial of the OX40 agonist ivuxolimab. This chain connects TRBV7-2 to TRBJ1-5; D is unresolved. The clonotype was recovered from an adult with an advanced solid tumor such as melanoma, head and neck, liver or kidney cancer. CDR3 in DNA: TGTGCCAGCAGCTTTTCCGTCTCATCTAATCAGCCCCAGCATTTT. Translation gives CASSFSVSSNQPQHF.